Shown below are 17 T cell receptor beta chains from a single sample sequenced in a study of blood T cell repertoires in COVID-19. Profiling relied on immunoSEQ multiplex PCR, and the TCRdb table lists in-frame clones only, not all of them. This sample has some 60,000 clones, with over 75% found just once. Sequencing was carried out using peripheral blood. These receptors were taken from an elderly woman with acute or convalescent COVID-19.

This clone was seen a few times. The chain has TRBV7-3 and TRBJ2-1, with TRBD2 as a possible D gene (6 bases). Looked up from germline, CDR1 is SGHTA and CDR2 is FQGTGA. The V and J ends lost 2 bases and 7 bases respectively, with 12 bases between them. This CDR3 comprises 14 residues. CDR3 residues: CASSLGEVGNEQFF. The DNA of the CDR3 is TGTGCCAGCAGCTTAGGGGAGGTGGGGAATGAGCAGTTCTTC.

This clone was observed a single time. The CDR3 nucleotides read TGTGCCAGCGTGGGCCGGTGGAATTCACCCCTCCACTTT. Amino acids: CASVGRWNSPLHF. V gene TRBV5-5 combines with J gene TRBJ1-6; D is unclear. The CDR3 has 13 amino acids. V lost 7 bases, J lost 7 bases, and 12 bases lay in between. Germline V CDR1 and CDR2: SGHKS, YYEKEE (reference sequence).

The rearrangement links TRBV19 to TRBJ1-1; TRBD1 is a possible D gene (6 bases). The ends were cut back, 5 bases at V and 2 bases at J, with 18 bases in the middle. CDR3 length equals 16 residues. Germline-derived CDR1 and CDR2 are LNHDA and SQIVND (reference sequence). The DNA for the CDR3 is TGTGCCAGTAGTTCGGGACGGGAGGGGGTTAACACTGAAGCTTTCTTT. Translation gives CASSSGREGVNTEAFF.

The chain employs TRBV7-3 and TRBJ2-3, with 9 nucleotides matching TRBD2. Trimming at V came to 5 bases and at J to 4 bases, leaving 10 bases not matched to a gene. The CDR3 extends over 16 amino acids. From germline, CDR1 is SGHTA and CDR2 FQGTGA. The CDR3 DNA follows: TGTGCCAGCAGCCCAAAAGGGGCTAGCGGGGCAGATACGCAGTATTTT. Its protein is CASSPKGASGADTQYF.

The rearrangement uses TRBV28 and TRBJ1-2; a weak D match, TRBD1 (5 bases). V was clipped by 2 bases and J by 4 bases, with 14 bases between them. The CDR3 totals 15 residues. Germline V lookup: CDR1 MDHEN, CDR2 SYDVKM. This CDR3 is CASSLRQGIIYGYTF. CDR3 coding DNA: TGTGCCAGCAGTTTACGGCAGGGAATAATCTATGGCTACACCTTC.

The CDR3 nucleotides read TGTGCCAGCAGTCCGGCCGGGACAGGGGATGAAAAACTGTTTTTT. This codes for CASSPAGTGDEKLFF. This sequence joins TRBV28 and TRBJ1-4, with 10 bases lining up with TRBD1. Germline loops: CDR1 MDHEN, CDR2 SYDVKM. CDR3 length: 15 residues. V dropped 5 bases and J dropped 6; count of bases not matched to a gene: 6.

The V gene is TRBV29-1, the J gene TRBJ2-2; 7 nucleotides agree with TRBD1. Germline values: CDR1 SQVTM, CDR2 ANQGSEA. Losses at the gene ends were 7 bases for V and 1 base for J; bases not matched to a gene: 12. The CDR3 length is 16 residues. CDR3 sequence reads: CSAERGQGKNTGELFF. The CDR3 region has the DNA TGCAGCGCCGAGAGGGGGCAGGGGAAGAACACCGGGGAGCTGTTTTTT.

This chain uses TRBV7-9 with TRBJ1-3; TRBD1 matches 9 bases. The germline V gene has CDR1 SEHNR and CDR2 FQNEAQ (reference sequence). V dropped 4 bases and J dropped 0; count of bases not matched to a gene: 7. The length of the CDR3 is 17 residues. The CDR3 nucleotides read TGTGCCAGCAGCTCTACCGGGACAGGGATCTCTGGAAACACCATATATTTT. Translated, it gives CASSSTGTGISGNTIYF.

The chain recombines TRBV19 with TRBJ1-1; no definite D call. The CDR3 has 15 amino acids. V lost 7 bases to trimming and J lost 0 bases, with 15 bases between them. Germline assignment: CDR1 LNHDA and CDR2 SQIVND (reference sequence). In DNA, the CDR3 is TGTGCCAGTACTAGGAGCAGATTCATGAACACTGAAGCTTTCTTT. As protein: CASTRSRFMNTEAFF.

The V call is TRBV7-3, the J call TRBJ2-2, with D perhaps TRBD2 (5 bases). Germline lookup yields CDR1 SGHTA and CDR2 FQGTGA. V lost 1 base, J lost 1 base, and 10 bases lay in between. This CDR3 has 16 residues. This chain's CDR3 is CASSLNRRGNTGELFF. The CDR3, as DNA: TGTGCCAGCAGCTTAAATCGCCGGGGGAACACCGGGGAGCTGTTTTTT.

The rearrangement links TRBV18 to TRBJ2-2; TRBD2 is a possible D gene (5 bases). The CDR3 is 15 residues long. Trimming removed 3 bases at V and 4 bases at J, with 12 bases between. Germline V gene lookup returns CDR1 KGHSH and CDR2 LQKENI. DNA of the CDR3: TGTGCCAGCTCACCCCTAGACGGACTCACCGGGGAGCTGTTTTTT. The encoded protein is CASSPLDGLTGELFF.

This clone was seen a handful of times. This chain uses TRBV14 with TRBJ2-5, with 7 bases that match TRBD1. The trim removed 4 bases at V and 4 bases at J, leaving 3 bases unmatched. This CDR3 comprises 13 residues. Germline V gene data show CDR1 as SGHDN and CDR2 as FVKESK. The CDR3 is CASSRGQVETQYF. CDR3 sequence (DNA): TGTGCCAGCAGCCGAGGACAGGTAGAGACCCAGTACTTC.

CDR3 protein: CASSTYSGEGYEQYF. CDR3 DNA sequence: TGTGCCAGCAGCACTTATAGCGGGGAAGGGTACGAGCAGTACTTC. The chain combines TRBV9 with TRBJ2-7; 8 nucleotides line up with TRBD2. V trimming: 4 bases; J trimming: 4 bases; junction bases outside the gene matches: 10. The CDR3 spans 15 residues. CDR1 and CDR2 from the germline V gene are SGDLS and YYNGEE. Complete variable domain (other parts from reference TRBV9 and TRBJ2-7): DSGVTQTPKHLITATGQRVTLRCSPRSGDLSVYWYQQSLDQGLQFLIQYYNGEERAKGNILERFSAQQFPDLHSELNLSSLELGDSALYFCASSTYSGEGYEQYFGPGTRLTVT.

The rearrangement joins TRBV12-3 or TRBV12-4 to TRBJ1-1; weak D call: TRBD1 (5 bases). Between the trimmed V and J ends, which lost 8 bases and 10 bases, there was a span of 20 bases. The CDR3 loop spans 13 amino acids. CDR3 sequence: CASQPGHPRGAFF. CDR3 in DNA: TGTGCCAGCCAACCCGGACATCCAAGAGGAGCTTTCTTT.

The V call is TRBV2, the J call TRBJ2-2, with TRBD1 matching over 10 bases. This CDR3 is built from 14 residues. Losses at the gene ends were 3 bases for V and 6 bases for J; bases not matched to a gene: 1. Germline-derived CDR1 and CDR2 are SNHLY and FYNNEI. The CDR3 spells CASSDGQGAGELFF. CDR3 coding DNA: TGTGCCAGCAGTGACGGACAGGGGGCCGGGGAGCTGTTTTTT.

This clone was picked up a small number of times. The rearrangement uses TRBV29-1 and TRBJ1-2, with no clear D. The ends were cut back, 4 bases at V and 6 bases at J, with 12 bases in the middle. This CDR3 has 12 residues. Germline lookup yields CDR1 SQVTM and CDR2 ANQGSEA. CDR3: CSVGRGADGYTF. The CDR3, as DNA: TGCAGCGTTGGAAGAGGCGCCGATGGCTACACCTTC.

The rearrangement links TRBV6-5 to TRBJ2-1, with 9 bases fitting TRBD2. The trim removed 0 bases at V and 8 bases at J, leaving 8 bases unmatched. This CDR3 has 16 residues. Germline V lookup: CDR1 MNHEY, CDR2 SVGAGI. CDR3 sequence: CASSYSGGRVIDEQFF. The DNA of the CDR3 is TGTGCCAGCAGTTACTCGGGCGGGAGGGTTATAGATGAGCAGTTCTTC.